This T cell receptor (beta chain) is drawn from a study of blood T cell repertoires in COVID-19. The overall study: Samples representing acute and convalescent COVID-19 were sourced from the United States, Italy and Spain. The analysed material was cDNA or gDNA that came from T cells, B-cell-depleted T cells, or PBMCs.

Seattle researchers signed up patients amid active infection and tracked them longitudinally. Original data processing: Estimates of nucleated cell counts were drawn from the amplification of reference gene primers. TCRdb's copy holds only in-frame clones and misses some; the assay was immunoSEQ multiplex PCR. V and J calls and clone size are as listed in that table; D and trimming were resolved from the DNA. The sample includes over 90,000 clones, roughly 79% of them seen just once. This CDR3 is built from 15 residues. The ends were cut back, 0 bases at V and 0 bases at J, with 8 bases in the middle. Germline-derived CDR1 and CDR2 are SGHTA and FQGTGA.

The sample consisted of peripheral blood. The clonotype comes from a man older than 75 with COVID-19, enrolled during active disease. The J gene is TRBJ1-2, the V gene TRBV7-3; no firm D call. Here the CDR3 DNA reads TGTGCCAGCAGCTTAACGGGCACAGCTAACTATGGCTACACCTTC. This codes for CASSLTGTANYGYTF.